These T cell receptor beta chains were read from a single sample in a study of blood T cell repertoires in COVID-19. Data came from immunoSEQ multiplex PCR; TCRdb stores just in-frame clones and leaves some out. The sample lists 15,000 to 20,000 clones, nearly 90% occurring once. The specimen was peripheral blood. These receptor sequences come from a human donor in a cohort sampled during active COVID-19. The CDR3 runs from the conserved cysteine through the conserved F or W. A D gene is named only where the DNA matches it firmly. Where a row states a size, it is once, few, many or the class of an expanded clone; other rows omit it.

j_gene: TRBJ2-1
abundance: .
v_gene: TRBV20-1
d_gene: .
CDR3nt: TGCAGTGCTAGTTCCTCAGGGTTCCTGGGTGAGCAGTTCTTC
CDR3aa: CSASSSGFLGEQFF

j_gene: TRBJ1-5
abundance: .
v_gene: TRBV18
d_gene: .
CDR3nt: TGTGCCAGCTCACCCGGAGAGAATCAGCCCCAGCATTTT
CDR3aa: CASSPGENQPQHF

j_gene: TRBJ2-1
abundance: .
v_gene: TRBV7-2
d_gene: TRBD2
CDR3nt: TGTGCCAGCAGCTTATGGTCTAGCGGGGAGGGCCATGAGCAGTTCTTC
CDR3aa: CASSLWSSGEGHEQFF

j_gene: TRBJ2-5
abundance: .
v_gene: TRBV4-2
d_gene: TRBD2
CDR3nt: TGTGCCAGCAGCCCCGGCAGCGGGGGGGCATCTCAGACCCAGTACTTC
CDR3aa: CASSPGSGGASQTQYF

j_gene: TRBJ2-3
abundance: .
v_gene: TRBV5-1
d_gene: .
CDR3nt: TGCGCCAGCAGCTTCTCTAGTCGCACAGATACGCAGTATTTT
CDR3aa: CASSFSSRTDTQYF

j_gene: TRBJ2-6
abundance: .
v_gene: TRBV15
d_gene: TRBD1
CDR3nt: TGTGCCACCAACAGGGGGCTCTCTGGGGCCAACGTCCTGACTTTC
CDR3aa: CATNRGLSGANVLTF

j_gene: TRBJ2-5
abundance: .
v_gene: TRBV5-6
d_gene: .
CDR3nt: TGTGCCAGCAGCTTGTCTAGCCAAGAGACCCAGTACTTC
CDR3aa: CASSLSSQETQYF

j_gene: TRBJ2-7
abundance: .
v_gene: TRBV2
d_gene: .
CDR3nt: TGTGCCAGCAGGGACAACTCCTACGAGCAGTACTTC
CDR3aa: CASRDNSYEQYF

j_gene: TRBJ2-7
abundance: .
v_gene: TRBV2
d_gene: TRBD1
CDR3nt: TGTTCGTCAGGGGGCGTGGGCTACGAGCAGTACTTC
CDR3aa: CSSGGVGYEQYF

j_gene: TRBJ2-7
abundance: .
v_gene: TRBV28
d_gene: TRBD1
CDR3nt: TGTGCCAGCAGCCCGCTTTCGGCGGGACAGGTTTTCCACGAGCAGTACTTC
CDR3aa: CASSPLSAGQVFHEQYF

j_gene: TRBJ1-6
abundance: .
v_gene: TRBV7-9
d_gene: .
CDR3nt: TGTGCCAGCAGTCGTGACAGGTTTGGTTCACCCCTCCACTTT
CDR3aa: CASSRDRFGSPLHF

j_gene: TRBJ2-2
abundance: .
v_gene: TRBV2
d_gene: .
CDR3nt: TGTGCCAGCAGTCGGGACACCAACACCGGGGAGCTGTTTTTT
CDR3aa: CASSRDTNTGELFF

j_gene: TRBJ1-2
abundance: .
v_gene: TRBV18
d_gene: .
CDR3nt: TGTGCCAGCTCACCAATCTTCGAGACAGGACCTGGCTACACCTTC
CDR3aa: CASSPIFETGPGYTF

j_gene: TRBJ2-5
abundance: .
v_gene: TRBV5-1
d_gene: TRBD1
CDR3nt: TGCGCCAGCGGGACAGGGCCTACTCAAGAGACCCAGTACTTC
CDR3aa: CASGTGPTQETQYF

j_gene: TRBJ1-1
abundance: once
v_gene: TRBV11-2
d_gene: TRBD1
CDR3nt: TGTGCCAGCAGCTTAGGACAGGGGAAGGCTTTCTTT
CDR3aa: CASSLGQGKAFF

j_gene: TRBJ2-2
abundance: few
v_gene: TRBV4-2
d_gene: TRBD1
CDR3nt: TGTGCCAGCAGCCAAAGACAGGGGGCCGTCGGGGAGCTGTTTTTT
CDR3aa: CASSQRQGAVGELFF

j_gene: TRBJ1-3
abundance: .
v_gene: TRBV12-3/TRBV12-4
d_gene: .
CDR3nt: TGTGCCAGCTGGGCGGGGGACACCATATATTTT
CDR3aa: CASWAGDTIYF

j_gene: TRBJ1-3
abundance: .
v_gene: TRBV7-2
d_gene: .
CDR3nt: TGTGCCAGCAGCCAGGGGATCTCTGGAAACACCATATATTTT
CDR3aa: CASSQGISGNTIYF